The rows below give T cell receptor beta chains drawn from one sample of a study of blood T cell repertoires in COVID-19. Sequenced by immunoSEQ multiplex PCR; TCRdb stores in-frame clones only, minus some. The table has 130,000 or so clones, roughly four fifths seen once; the top ten hold about 1.6%. Material: peripheral blood. Receptor source: a human donor in a cohort sampled during active COVID-19. CDR3s include the opening cysteine and the closing phenylalanine or tryptophan. The D gene is left open where the match is weak. A clone size is listed for some rows: how often the clone was seen (once, few, many), or a class if it is expanded.

d_call,clone_size,v_call,j_call,cdr3_nt,cdr3_aa
-,-,TRBV7-8,TRBJ2-6,TGTGCCAGCACCCCCCGGGTCTCTGGGGCCAACGTCCTGACTTTC,CASTPRVSGANVLTF
-,-,TRBV7-2,TRBJ2-5,TGTGCCAGCAGCTTAGGCAGCCAAGAGACCCAGTACTTC,CASSLGSQETQYF
TRBD1,-,TRBV6-6,TRBJ2-7,TGTGCCAGCAGTGATGGGGGACAGGTTCCCCACGAGCAGTACTTC,CASSDGGQVPHEQYF
-,-,TRBV19,TRBJ2-1,TGTGCCAGTAGTATAGGATCGAGCCCGAGGTATTACAATGAGCAGTTCTTC,CASSIGSSPRYYNEQFF
TRBD2,-,TRBV7-2,TRBJ2-7,TGTGCCAGCAGCTCCCCTAGCGGGACTGTCTCCTACGAGCAGTACTTC,CASSSPSGTVSYEQYF
-,-,TRBV20-1,TRBJ2-5,TGCAGTGCTAGTAACTTCCAAGAGACCCAGTACTTC,CSASNFQETQYF
-,once,TRBV28,TRBJ1-1,TGTGCCAGCAGTACGGGTTGGGGGGTGCACACTGAAGCTTTCTTT,CASSTGWGVHTEAFF
-,once,TRBV28,TRBJ2-1,TGTGCCACGACGGAGACGGATATACACAATGAGCAGTTCTTC,CATTETDIHNEQFF
-,-,TRBV5-6,TRBJ2-7,TGTGCCAGCAGCTTGGAGTACGCGGTCCCAGACGGATACGAGCAGTACTTC,CASSLEYAVPDGYEQYF
-,-,TRBV18,TRBJ2-2,TGTGCCAGCTCCCCTAATGGGAGCGGGGAGCTGTTTTTT,CASSPNGSGELFF
TRBD1,-,TRBV5-1,TRBJ2-4,TGCGCCAGCAGCTCGCAGGGGGACATTCAGTACTTC,CASSSQGDIQYF
TRBD2,-,TRBV6-5,TRBJ2-2,TGTGCCAGCAGTTACTCTCCTAGCGGGACCACCGGGGAGCTGTTTTTT,CASSYSPSGTTGELFF
-,-,TRBV28,TRBJ1-6,TGTGCCAGCAGTTTAGACCCAGCGGGGAGCTCCTATAATTCACCCCTCCACTTT,CASSLDPAGSSYNSPLHF
-,-,TRBV29-1,TRBJ2-3,TGCAGCGTAAAACGGACAGTTACCACGACAGATACGCAGTATTTT,CSVKRTVTTTDTQYF
TRBD2,-,TRBV18,TRBJ2-1,TGTGCCAGCTCAACTACTAGCGGGAGTATCAATGAGCAGTTCTTC,CASSTTSGSINEQFF
-,-,TRBV18,TRBJ1-5,TGTGCCAGCTCACCGACTAATCAGCCCCAGCATTTT,CASSPTNQPQHF
-,-,TRBV27,TRBJ1-1,TGTGCCAGCAGTTTATCGCGGGGGACGAACACTGAAGCTTTCTTT,CASSLSRGTNTEAFF